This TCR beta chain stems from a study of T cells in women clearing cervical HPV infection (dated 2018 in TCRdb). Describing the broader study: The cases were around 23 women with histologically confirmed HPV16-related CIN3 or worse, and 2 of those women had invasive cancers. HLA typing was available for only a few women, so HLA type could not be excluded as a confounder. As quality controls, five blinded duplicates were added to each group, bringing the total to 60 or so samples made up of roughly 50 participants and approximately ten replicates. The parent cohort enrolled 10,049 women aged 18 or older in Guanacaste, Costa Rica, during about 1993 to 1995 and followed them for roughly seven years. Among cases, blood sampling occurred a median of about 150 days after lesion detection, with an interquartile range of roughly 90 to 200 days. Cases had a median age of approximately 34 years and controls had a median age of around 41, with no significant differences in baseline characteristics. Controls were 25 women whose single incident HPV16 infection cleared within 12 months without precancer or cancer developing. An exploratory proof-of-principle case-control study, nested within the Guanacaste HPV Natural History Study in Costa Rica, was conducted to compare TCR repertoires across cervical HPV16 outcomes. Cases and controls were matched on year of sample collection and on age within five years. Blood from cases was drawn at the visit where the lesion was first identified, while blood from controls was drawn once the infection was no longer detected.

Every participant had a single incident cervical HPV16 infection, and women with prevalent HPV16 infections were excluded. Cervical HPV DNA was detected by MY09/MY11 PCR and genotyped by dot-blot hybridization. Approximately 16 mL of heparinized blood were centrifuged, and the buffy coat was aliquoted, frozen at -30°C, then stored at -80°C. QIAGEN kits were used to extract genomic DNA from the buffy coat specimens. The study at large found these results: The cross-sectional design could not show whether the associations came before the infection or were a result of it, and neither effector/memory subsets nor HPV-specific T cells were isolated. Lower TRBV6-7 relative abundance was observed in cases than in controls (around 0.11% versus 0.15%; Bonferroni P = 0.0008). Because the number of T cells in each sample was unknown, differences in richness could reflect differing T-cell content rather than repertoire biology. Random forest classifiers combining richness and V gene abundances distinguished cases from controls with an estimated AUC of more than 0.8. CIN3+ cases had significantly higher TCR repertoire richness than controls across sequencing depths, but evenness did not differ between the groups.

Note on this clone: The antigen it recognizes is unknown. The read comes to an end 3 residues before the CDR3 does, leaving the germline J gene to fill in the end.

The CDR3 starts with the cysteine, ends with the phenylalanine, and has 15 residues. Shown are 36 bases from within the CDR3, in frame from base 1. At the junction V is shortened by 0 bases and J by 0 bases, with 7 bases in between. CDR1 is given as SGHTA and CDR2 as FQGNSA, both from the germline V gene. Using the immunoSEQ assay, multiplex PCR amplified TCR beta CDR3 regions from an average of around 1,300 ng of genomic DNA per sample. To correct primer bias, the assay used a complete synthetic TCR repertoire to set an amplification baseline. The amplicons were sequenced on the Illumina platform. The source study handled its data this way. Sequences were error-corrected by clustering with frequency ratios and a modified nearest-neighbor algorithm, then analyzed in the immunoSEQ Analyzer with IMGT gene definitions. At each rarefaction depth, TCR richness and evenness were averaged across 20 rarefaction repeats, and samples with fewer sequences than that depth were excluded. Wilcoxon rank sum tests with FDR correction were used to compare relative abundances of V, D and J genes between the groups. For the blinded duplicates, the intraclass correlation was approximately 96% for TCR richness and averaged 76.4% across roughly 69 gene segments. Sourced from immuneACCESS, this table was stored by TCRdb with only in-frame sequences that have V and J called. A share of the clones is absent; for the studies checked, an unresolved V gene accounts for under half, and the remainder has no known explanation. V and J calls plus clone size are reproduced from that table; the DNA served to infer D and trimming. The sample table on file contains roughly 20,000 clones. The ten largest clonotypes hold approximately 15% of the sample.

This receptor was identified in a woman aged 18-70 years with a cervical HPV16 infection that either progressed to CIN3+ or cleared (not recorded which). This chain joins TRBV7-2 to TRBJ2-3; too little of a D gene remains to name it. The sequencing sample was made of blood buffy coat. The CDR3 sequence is CASSLAPTSTDTQYF. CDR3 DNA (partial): TGTGCCAGCAGCTTAGCACCGACTAGCACAGATACG.